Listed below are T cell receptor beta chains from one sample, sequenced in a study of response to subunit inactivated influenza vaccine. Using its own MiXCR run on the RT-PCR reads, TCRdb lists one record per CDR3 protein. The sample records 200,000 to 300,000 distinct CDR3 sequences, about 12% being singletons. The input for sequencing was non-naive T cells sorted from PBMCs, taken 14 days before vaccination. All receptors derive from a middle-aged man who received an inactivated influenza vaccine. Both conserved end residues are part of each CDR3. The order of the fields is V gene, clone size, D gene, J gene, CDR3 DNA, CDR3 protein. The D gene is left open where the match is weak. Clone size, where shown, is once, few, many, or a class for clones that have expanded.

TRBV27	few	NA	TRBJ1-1	TGTGCCAGCAGTCTTTTGGGACATATGAACACTGAAGCTTTCTTT	CASSLLGHMNTEAFF
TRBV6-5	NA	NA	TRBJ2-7	TGTGCCAGCAGTTACTCATTCCCTTCCTTAAGCTCCTACGAGCAGTACTTC	CASSYSFPSLSSYEQYF
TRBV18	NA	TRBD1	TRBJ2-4	TGTGCCAGCTCACTCTCACAGGGGTCCAAAAACATTCAGTACTTC	CASSLSQGSKNIQYF
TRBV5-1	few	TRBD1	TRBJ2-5	TGCGCCAGCAGCCCGCAACAGGGGTACCAAGAGACCCAGTACTTC	CASSPQQGYQETQYF
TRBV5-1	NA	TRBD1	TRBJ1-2	TGCGCCAGCAGCGGACGGACAGGGCAGGGCTATGGCTACACCTTC	CASSGRTGQGYGYTF
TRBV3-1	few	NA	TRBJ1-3	TGTGCCAGCAGCCACAGGGGCCTCCTCTCTGGAAACACCATATATTTT	CASSHRGLLSGNTIYF
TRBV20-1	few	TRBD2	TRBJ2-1	TGCAGTGCTAGGGCCCAAAAGCGGGGGATCGATGAGCAGTTCTTC	CSARAQKRGIDEQFF
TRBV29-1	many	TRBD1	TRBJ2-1	TGCAGCGTTATCCCAAACAGGGGCGGAAATGAGCAGTTCTTC	CSVIPNRGGNEQFF
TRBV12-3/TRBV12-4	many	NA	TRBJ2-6	TGTGCCAGCCAGGTCCGACGGTCCTCAGGCGGGGCCAACGTCCTGACTTTC	CASQVRRSSGGANVLTF
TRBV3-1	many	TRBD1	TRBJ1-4	TGTGCCAGCAGCCTTGGACAGGGGAACGGCGAAAAACTGTTTTTT	CASSLGQGNGEKLFF
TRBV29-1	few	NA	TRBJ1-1	TGCAGCGTTGATTGGAACGCCCAGAACACTGAAGCTTTCTTT	CSVDWNAQNTEAFF
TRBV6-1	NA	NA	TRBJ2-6	TGTGCCAGTAGACAGACCTTCTTCTCTGGGGCCAACGTCCTGACTTTC	CASRQTFFSGANVLTF
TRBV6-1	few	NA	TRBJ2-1	TGTGCCAGCAGCGGGGGAAGCTCCTACAATGAGCAGTTCTTC	CASSGGSSYNEQFF
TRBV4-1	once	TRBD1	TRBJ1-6	TGCGCCAGCAGCCAAGGTTCGGCAGGGGGTAATTCACCCCTCCACTTT	CASSQGSAGGNSPLHF
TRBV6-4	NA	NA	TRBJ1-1	TGTGCCATCAAAGTCCCCGCCGACAGGCTGAACACTGAAGCTTTCTTT	CAIKVPADRLNTEAFF
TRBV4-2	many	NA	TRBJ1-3	TGTGCCAGCAGCCCCGAGGCCTCACGGCAAAGGGGAAACACCATATATTTT	CASSPEASRQRGNTIYF
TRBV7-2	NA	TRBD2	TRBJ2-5	TGTGCCAGCAGCCCTCTAGCGGGTCAGGTGACCCAGTACTTC	CASSPLAGQVTQYF
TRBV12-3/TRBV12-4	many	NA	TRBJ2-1	TGTGCCAGCAGGGGGGCAGACGGTATCTACAATGAGCAGTTCTTC	CASRGADGIYNEQFF
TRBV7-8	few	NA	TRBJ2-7	TGTGCCAGCAGCTCCCGGACCGTCACCTACGAGCAGTACTTC	CASSSRTVTYEQYF
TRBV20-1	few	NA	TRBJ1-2	TGCAGTGCTTCCGGGAAGGATGGCTACACCTTC	CSASGKDGYTF
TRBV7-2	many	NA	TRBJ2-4	TGTGCCAGCAGCAACCTCCATGGAGGGGCCAAAAACATTCAGTACTTC	CASSNLHGGAKNIQYF
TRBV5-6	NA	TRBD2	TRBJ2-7	TGTGCCAGCAGCCGACTAGCGGGAGTCGCAGACGAGCAGTACTTC	CASSRLAGVADEQYF
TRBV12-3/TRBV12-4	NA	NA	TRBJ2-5	TGTGCCAGCAGTGGCTTGATGCAAGAGACCCAGTACTTC	CASSGLMQETQYF
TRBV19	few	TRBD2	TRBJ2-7	TGTGCCAGTAGTATAACGTCGGCGGGAGAGGATGAGCAGTACTTC	CASSITSAGEDEQYF
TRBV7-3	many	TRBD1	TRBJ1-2	TGTGCCAGCAGCGCACCGGGACAGGGTAACTATGGCTACACCTTC	CASSAPGQGNYGYTF
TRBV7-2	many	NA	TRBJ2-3	TGTGCCAGCAGCTTAGCCTACCGTCACACAGATACGCAGTATTTT	CASSLAYRHTDTQYF
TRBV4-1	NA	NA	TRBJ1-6	TGCGCCAGCAGCCAAGATCTGGGTCCTGCTGGTTCACCCCTCCACTTT	CASSQDLGPAGSPLHF
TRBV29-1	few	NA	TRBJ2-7	TGCAGCGTTGTCCCTGGGCGGTCGGCCTACGAGCAGTACTTC	CSVVPGRSAYEQYF
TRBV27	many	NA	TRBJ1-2	TGTGCCAGCAGTTTATCCCTCCCGACGGTTAACTATGGCTACACCTTC	CASSLSLPTVNYGYTF
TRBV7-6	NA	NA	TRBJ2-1	TGTGCCAGCAGCCTGGCTAGAAGGACCTCAATCTATGAGCAGTTCTTC	CASSLARRTSIYEQFF
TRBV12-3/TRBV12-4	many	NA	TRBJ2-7	TGTGCCAGCAGCTCCGGGGTAATACGCGAGCAGTACTTC	CASSSGVIREQYF
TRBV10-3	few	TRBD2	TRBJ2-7	TGTGCCATCAGTGATATTGGCGGGAGTTACGAGCAGTACTTC	CAISDIGGSYEQYF
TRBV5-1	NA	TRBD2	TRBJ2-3	TGCGCCAGCAGCTGGGGCGGGGGGGCGACAGATACGCAGTATTTT	CASSWGGGATDTQYF
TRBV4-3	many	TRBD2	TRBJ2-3	TGCGCCAGCAGCCAAGATCAAGGTAGCGGGGCTAGCACAGATACGCAGTATTTT	CASSQDQGSGASTDTQYF
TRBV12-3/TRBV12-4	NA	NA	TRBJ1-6	TGTGCCAGCAGCCCCTGGCAGGGGTTCAATTCACCCCTCCACTTT	CASSPWQGFNSPLHF
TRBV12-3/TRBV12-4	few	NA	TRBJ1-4	TGTGCCAGCAGTGAAACTAACGGGGTGGCTAATGAAAAACTGTTTTTT	CASSETNGVANEKLFF
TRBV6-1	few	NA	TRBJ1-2	TGTGCCAGCATTCCCGCTGGGCTTAACTATGGCTACACCTTC	CASIPAGLNYGYTF
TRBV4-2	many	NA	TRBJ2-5	TGTGCCAGCAGCCAAGATGGAGGGGGCGACGAGACCCAGTACTTC	CASSQDGGGDETQYF
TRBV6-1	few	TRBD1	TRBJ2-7	TGTGCCAGCAGTATAACGGGACAGGGGGGATACGAGCAGTACTTC	CASSITGQGGYEQYF
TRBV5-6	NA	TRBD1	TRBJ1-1	TGTGCCAGCAGCTTTTCACCGGGACAGCACACTGAAGCTTTCTTT	CASSFSPGQHTEAFF
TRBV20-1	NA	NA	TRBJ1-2	TGCAGTGCCGGGGGGCCCACCCCCTATGGCTACACCTTC	CSAGGPTPYGYTF
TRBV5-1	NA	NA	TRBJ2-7	TGCGCCAGCAGCTTGGGACTTGGAGGGACTCACGAGCAGTACTTC	CASSLGLGGTHEQYF
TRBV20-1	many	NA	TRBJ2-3	TGCAGTGCTAGAGATGTACTCGGGATTAGCACAGATACGCAGTATTTT	CSARDVLGISTDTQYF
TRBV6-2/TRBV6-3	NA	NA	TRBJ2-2	TGTGCCAGCAGTTACAGATACACCGGGGAGCTGTTTTTT	CASSYRYTGELFF
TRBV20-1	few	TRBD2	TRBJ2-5	TGCAGTGCTGAGTTAGCGGGGGATGAGACCCAGTACTTC	CSAELAGDETQYF
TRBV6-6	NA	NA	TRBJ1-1	TGTGCCAGCAGTTCACCCTCTCGTGAAGCTTTCTTT	CASSSPSREAFF
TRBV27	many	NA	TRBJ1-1	TGTGCCAGCTCCCCCCGCCCAGGGGACACTGAAGCTTTCTTT	CASSPRPGDTEAFF
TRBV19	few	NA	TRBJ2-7	TGTGCCAGTAGTATCACAGGGCTTTCCTACGAGCAGTACTTC	CASSITGLSYEQYF
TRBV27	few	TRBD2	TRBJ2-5	TGTGCCAGCAGTCCAAGACTAGCGGGAATTCGAGAGACCCAGTACTTC	CASSPRLAGIRETQYF
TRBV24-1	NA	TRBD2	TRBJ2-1	TGTGCCACCAGTGATCCGGGACTAGCGGGATTTTACAATGAGCAGTTCTTC	CATSDPGLAGFYNEQFF
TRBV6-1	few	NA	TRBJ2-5	TGTGCCAGCAAGCGACTGAGCCACCAAGAGACCCAGTACTTC	CASKRLSHQETQYF